These T cell receptor beta chains were read from a single sample in a study of cytomegalovirus exposure and HLA in healthy donors. Measured with immunoSEQ multiplex PCR; TCRdb has only the in-frame clones, and not every one. The repertoire holds roughly 150,000 clones, around 86% seen once, with about 2.5% in the top ten. Material for sequencing was PBMCs. These receptors were obtained from a male donor in good health and CMV-seronegative. Both conserved end residues are part of each CDR3. Fields, in order: D gene, clone size, J gene, V gene, CDR3 protein, CDR3 DNA. D genes are given only for firm matches. Only some rows state a clone size, as once, few, many or a class for expanded clones.

>TRBD1|NA|TRBJ1-5|TRBV18
CASSPGQGNQPQHF
TGTGCCAGCTCACCAGGACAGGGGAATCAGCCCCAGCATTTT
>NA|few|TRBJ2-7|TRBV6-5
CASRLTGPSYEQYF
TGTGCCAGCAGGCTAACAGGCCCCTCCTACGAGCAGTACTTC
>NA|NA|TRBJ1-4|TRBV6-1
CASSGKQGNGEKLFF
TGTGCCAGCAGTGGTAAACAGGGTAACGGTGAAAAACTGTTTTTT
>NA|NA|TRBJ2-3|TRBV6-6
CASAAGTLTDTQYF
TGTGCCAGCGCCGCCGGGACACTCACAGATACGCAGTATTTT
>TRBD2|NA|TRBJ2-1|TRBV6-5
CASSRASGTNNEQFF
TGTGCCAGCAGCAGGGCTAGCGGGACAAACAATGAGCAGTTCTTC
>TRBD2|NA|TRBJ2-3|TRBV4-1
CASSLPIPLPSGGPTTDTQYF
TGCGCCAGCAGCCTCCCGATCCCCCTTCCGTCGGGGGGGCCAACCACAGATACGCAGTATTTT
>NA|once|TRBJ2-2|TRBV28
CASHPVRWTGELFF
TGTGCCAGCCACCCGGTCAGGTGGACCGGGGAGCTGTTTTTT
>NA|NA|TRBJ1-4|TRBV11-2
CASSLRLANEKLFF
TGTGCCAGCAGCTTGAGACTCGCTAATGAAAAACTGTTTTTT
>TRBD1|NA|TRBJ1-2|TRBV11-2
CASSLALGQGAGGYTF
TGTGCCAGCAGCTTAGCCCTCGGACAGGGGGCCGGTGGCTACACCTTC
>NA|NA|TRBJ1-6|TRBV28
CASSRASSPLHF
TGTGCCAGCTCGCGTGCTAGCTCACCCCTCCACTTT
>NA|NA|TRBJ1-5|TRBV30
CAWSVLQGGAPQHF
TGTGCCTGGAGTGTACTGCAAGGCGGCGCGCCCCAGCATTTT
>NA|NA|TRBJ1-5|TRBV2
CASRARSGYNQPQHF
TGTGCCAGCAGGGCCCGCTCGGGTTACAATCAGCCCCAGCATTTT
>NA|NA|TRBJ1-5|TRBV4-3
CASSQAPSQPQHF
TGCGCCAGCAGCCAAGCTCCGTCTCAGCCCCAGCATTTT
>NA|once|TRBJ1-1|TRBV7-2
CASSFATGNTEAFF
TGTGCCAGCAGCTTTGCGACAGGGAACACTGAAGCTTTCTTT
>TRBD2|NA|TRBJ2-1|TRBV7-2
CASSLVSGGARNEQFF
TGTGCCAGCAGCTTAGTTAGCGGGGGGGCCCGCAATGAGCAGTTCTTC
>TRBD1|NA|TRBJ1-2|TRBV19
CASSNRGGDYGYTF
TGTGCCAGTAGTAACAGGGGAGGAGACTATGGCTACACCTTC
>NA|NA|TRBJ1-2|TRBV10-3
CATKNTGTLLNYGYTF
TGTGCCACCAAAAACACCGGGACACTCCTTAACTATGGCTACACCTTC
>TRBD2|NA|TRBJ2-7|TRBV5-1
CASSSGTNYEQYF
TGCGCCAGCAGCTCCGGGACTAACTACGAGCAGTACTTC
>TRBD1|NA|TRBJ2-5|TRBV27
CASSGWTGQYF
TGTGCCAGCAGTGGATGGACAGGGCAGTACTTC
>TRBD2|NA|TRBJ2-5|TRBV5-1
CASSLGLAGRETQYF
TGCGCCAGCAGCTTGGGACTAGCGGGGAGAGAGACCCAGTACTTC
>NA|few|TRBJ2-3|TRBV2
CASSGPGEGSTDTQYF
TGTGCCAGCAGTGGTCCAGGAGAGGGCTCCACAGATACGCAGTATTTT
>TRBD1|NA|TRBJ2-7|TRBV15
CATSTGTASYEQYF
TGTGCCACCAGCACCGGGACAGCGTCCTACGAGCAGTACTTC
>NA|NA|TRBJ2-3|TRBV7-2
CASSLRSGDVTDTQYF
TGTGCCAGCAGCTTAAGGTCAGGGGATGTCACAGATACGCAGTATTTT
>NA|NA|TRBJ1-1|TRBV10-1
CASSENVKNTEAFF
TGCGCCAGCAGTGAAAATGTAAAGAACACTGAAGCTTTCTTT
>NA|NA|TRBJ2-3|TRBV5-6
CASSHRFSTDTQYF
TGTGCCAGCAGCCACAGGTTTAGCACAGATACGCAGTATTTT
>NA|NA|TRBJ2-1|TRBV5-4
CASSLRLGVGFDNEQFF
TGTGCCAGCAGCTTGCGACTGGGTGTTGGCTTCGACAATGAGCAGTTCTTC
>NA|NA|TRBJ2-2|TRBV11-3
CASSDRTENTGELFF
TGTGCCAGCAGCGATCGGACAGAGAACACCGGGGAGCTGTTTTTT
>NA|NA|TRBJ1-1|TRBV4-3
CASSQDGDPNTEAFF
TGCGCCAGCAGCCAGGATGGAGACCCGAACACTGAAGCTTTCTTT
>NA|NA|TRBJ2-5|TRBV2
CASGGGRGLRETQYF
TGTGCCAGCGGAGGGGGGCGGGGGTTAAGAGAGACCCAGTACTTC
>NA|NA|TRBJ2-2|TRBV7-6
CASRPGTNTGELFF
TGTGCCAGCAGACCTGGGACTAACACCGGGGAGCTGTTTTTT
>TRBD1|few|TRBJ2-7|TRBV10-2
CASKDRSYYEQYF
TGCGCCAGCAAGGACAGGAGCTACTACGAGCAGTACTTC
>NA|NA|TRBJ2-1|TRBV7-2
CASSPLPHKEQFF
TGTGCCAGCAGCCCGCTCCCACACAAGGAGCAGTTCTTC
>TRBD1|NA|TRBJ2-2|TRBV19
CATTGTGGAGELFF
TGTGCCACAACAGGGACAGGGGGGGCCGGGGAGCTGTTTTTT
>NA|NA|TRBJ1-1|TRBV25-1
CASSEEQRNTEAFF
TGTGCCAGCAGTGAGGAACAGAGGAACACTGAAGCTTTCTTT
>NA|NA|TRBJ1-2|TRBV4-1
CASSPITGGNGDYGYTF
TGCGCCAGCAGCCCCATTACCGGGGGGAATGGGGACTATGGCTACACCTTC
>TRBD1|NA|TRBJ1-2|TRBV15
CATSRDLLDRGYGYTF
TGTGCCACCAGCAGAGATCTATTAGACAGGGGCTATGGCTACACCTTC
>TRBD1|NA|TRBJ1-2|TRBV10-3
CAISARQGDYGYTF
TGTGCCATCAGTGCTCGACAGGGCGACTATGGCTACACCTTC
>NA|NA|TRBJ1-2|TRBV6-6
CASSFPRGGGYTF
TGTGCCAGCAGTTTCCCTCGGGGGGGAGGCTACACCTTC
>TRBD1|NA|TRBJ1-2|TRBV11-2
CASSRTGNGYTF
TGTGCCAGCAGCCGGACAGGGAACGGCTACACCTTC
>TRBD1|once|TRBJ2-7|TRBV5-1
CASSEGDRYYEQYF
TGCGCCAGCAGCGAAGGGGACAGATACTACGAGCAGTACTTC
>NA|NA|TRBJ1-5|TRBV4-3
CASSQDPRGAHQPQHF
TGCGCCAGCAGCCAAGATCCCCGGGGGGCACATCAGCCCCAGCATTTT
>TRBD2|NA|TRBJ2-5|TRBV7-2
CASSSSAGGHETQYF
TGTGCCAGCAGCTCCTCGGCGGGGGGCCACGAGACCCAGTACTTC
>NA|once|TRBJ1-2|TRBV27
CASSGQGSGYGYTF
TGTGCCAGCAGTGGTCAGGGGTCGGGCTATGGCTACACCTTC
>TRBD2|NA|TRBJ2-1|TRBV6-5
CASRPERGIYNEQFF
TGTGCCAGCAGACCTGAGCGGGGGATATACAATGAGCAGTTCTTC
>NA|NA|TRBJ2-7|TRBV10-2
CASLGLSGSYEQYF
TGCGCCAGCTTGGGACTCTCGGGCTCCTACGAGCAGTACTTC
>NA|NA|TRBJ2-1|TRBV5-1
CASSLVVGEQFF
TGCGCCAGCAGCTTGGTCGTCGGGGAGCAGTTCTTC
>NA|once|TRBJ1-1|TRBV5-6
CASRAGTTNTEAFF
TGTGCCAGCAGGGCTGGGACAACGAACACTGAAGCTTTCTTT
>TRBD1|NA|TRBJ2-1|TRBV6-1
CASSEGQGSYNEQFF
TGTGCCAGCAGTGAGGGACAGGGATCCTACAATGAGCAGTTCTTC
>NA|NA|TRBJ2-1|TRBV6-6
CASTPYRGNEQFF
TGTGCCAGCACGCCTTACCGGGGCAATGAGCAGTTCTTC
>TRBD1|NA|TRBJ1-1|TRBV6-6
CASSNRGGMNTEAFF
TGTGCCAGCAGTAACAGGGGGGGGATGAACACTGAAGCTTTCTTT
>NA|NA|TRBJ1-5|TRBV6-5
CATPTGYSNQPQHF
TGTGCCACCCCGACAGGTTATAGCAATCAGCCCCAGCATTTT
>NA|NA|TRBJ2-7|TRBV5-5
CASSPDRYEQYF
TGTGCCAGCAGTCCCGACAGATACGAGCAGTACTTC
>TRBD1|NA|TRBJ2-5|TRBV7-9
CASSPGDRGLQETQYF
TGTGCCAGCAGCCCGGGGGACAGGGGGCTCCAAGAGACCCAGTACTTC
>NA|NA|TRBJ1-4|TRBV4-3
CASSQEPYRATNEKLFF
TGCGCCAGCAGCCAAGAACCCTACAGGGCAACTAATGAAAAACTGTTTTTT